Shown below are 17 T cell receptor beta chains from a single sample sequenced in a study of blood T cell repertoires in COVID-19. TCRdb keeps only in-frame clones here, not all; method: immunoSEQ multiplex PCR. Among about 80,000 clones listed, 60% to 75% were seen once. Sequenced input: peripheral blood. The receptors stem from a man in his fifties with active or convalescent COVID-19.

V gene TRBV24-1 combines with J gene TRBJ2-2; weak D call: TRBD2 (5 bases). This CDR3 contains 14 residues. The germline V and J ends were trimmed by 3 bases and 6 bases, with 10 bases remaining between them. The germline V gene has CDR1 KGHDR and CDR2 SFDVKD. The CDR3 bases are TGTGCCACCAGTGATCCGGGATGGGCCGGGGAGCTGTTTTTT. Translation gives CATSDPGWAGELFF.

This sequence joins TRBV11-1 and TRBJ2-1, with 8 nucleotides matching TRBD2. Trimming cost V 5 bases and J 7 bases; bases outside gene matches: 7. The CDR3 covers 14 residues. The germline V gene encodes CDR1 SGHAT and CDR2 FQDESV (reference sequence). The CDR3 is CASSTIGGGNEQFF. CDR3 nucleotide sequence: TGTGCCAGCAGCACCATCGGGGGGGGGAATGAGCAGTTCTTC.

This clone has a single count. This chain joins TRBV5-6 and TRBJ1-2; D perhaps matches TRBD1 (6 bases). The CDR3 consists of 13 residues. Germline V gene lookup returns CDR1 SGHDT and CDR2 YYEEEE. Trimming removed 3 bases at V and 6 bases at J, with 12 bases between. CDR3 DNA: TGTGCCAGCAGCTCGCTGGACAGAGATGGCTACACCTTC. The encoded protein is CASSSLDRDGYTF.

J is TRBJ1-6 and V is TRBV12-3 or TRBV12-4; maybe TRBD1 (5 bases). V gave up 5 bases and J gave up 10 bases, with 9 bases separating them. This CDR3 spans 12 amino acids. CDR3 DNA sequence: TGTGCCAGCAGTAGCGGGACGTCACCCCTCCACTTT. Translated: CASSSGTSPLHF.

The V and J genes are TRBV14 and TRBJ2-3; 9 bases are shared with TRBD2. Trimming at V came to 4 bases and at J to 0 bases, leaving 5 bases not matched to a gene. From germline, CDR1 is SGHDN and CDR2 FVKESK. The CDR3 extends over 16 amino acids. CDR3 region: CASSPAGGLSTDTQYF. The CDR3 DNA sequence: TGTGCCAGCAGCCCCGCGGGGGGGCTTAGCACAGATACGCAGTATTTT.

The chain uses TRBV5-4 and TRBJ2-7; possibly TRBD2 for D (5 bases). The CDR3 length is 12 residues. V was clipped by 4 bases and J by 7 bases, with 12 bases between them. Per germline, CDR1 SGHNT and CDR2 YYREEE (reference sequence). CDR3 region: CASSLKPGEQYF. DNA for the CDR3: TGTGCCAGCAGCCTGAAACCGGGGGAGCAGTACTTC.

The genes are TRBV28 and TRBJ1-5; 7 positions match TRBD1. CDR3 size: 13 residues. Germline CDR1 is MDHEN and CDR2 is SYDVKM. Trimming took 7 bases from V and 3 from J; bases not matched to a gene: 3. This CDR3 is CASKGQFNQPQHF. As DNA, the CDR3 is TGTGCCAGCAAGGGACAGTTCAATCAGCCCCAGCATTTT.

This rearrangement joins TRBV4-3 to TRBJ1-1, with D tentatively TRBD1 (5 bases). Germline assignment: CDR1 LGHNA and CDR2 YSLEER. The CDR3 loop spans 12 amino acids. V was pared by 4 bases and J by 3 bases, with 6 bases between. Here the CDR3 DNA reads TGCGCCAGCAGCCCGGGGGACACTGAAGCTTTCTTT. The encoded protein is CASSPGDTEAFF.

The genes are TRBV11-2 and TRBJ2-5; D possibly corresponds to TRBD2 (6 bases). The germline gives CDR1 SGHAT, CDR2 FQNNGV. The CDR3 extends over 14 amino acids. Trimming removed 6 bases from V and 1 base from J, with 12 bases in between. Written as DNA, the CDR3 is TGTGCCAGCAGTGTTACCGGGAGCCAAGAGACCCAGTACTTC. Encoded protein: CASSVTGSQETQYF.

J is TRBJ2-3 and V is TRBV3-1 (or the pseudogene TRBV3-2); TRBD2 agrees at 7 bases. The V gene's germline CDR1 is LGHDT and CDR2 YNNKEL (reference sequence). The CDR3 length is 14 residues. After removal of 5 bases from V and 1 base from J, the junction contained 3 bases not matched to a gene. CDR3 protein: CASSSGGGTDTQYF. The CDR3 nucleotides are TGTGCCAGCAGCAGTGGGGGGGGCACAGATACGCAGTATTTT.

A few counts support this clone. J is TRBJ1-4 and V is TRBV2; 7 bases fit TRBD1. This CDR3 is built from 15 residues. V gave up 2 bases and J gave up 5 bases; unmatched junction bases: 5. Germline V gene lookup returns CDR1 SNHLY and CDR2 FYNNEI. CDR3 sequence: CASSETGARNEKLFF. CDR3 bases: TGTGCCAGCAGTGAAACAGGGGCCCGAAATGAAAAACTGTTTTTT.

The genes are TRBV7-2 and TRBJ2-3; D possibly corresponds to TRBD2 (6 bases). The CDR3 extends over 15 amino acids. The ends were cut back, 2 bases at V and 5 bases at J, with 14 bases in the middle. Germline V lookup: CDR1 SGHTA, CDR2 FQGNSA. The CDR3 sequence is CASSLRAGQRDTQYF. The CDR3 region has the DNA TGTGCCAGCAGCTTAAGAGCGGGCCAGAGAGATACGCAGTATTTT.

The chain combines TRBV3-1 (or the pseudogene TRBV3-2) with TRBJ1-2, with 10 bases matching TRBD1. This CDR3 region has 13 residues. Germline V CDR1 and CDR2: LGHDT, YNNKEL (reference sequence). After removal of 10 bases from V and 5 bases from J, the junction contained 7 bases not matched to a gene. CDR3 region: CATAQGQGYGYTF. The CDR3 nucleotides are TGTGCCACCGCGCAGGGACAGGGGTATGGCTACACCTTC.

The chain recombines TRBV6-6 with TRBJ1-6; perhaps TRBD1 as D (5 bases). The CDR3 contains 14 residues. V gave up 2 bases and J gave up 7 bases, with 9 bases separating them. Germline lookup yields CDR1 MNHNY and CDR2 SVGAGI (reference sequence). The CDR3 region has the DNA TGTGCCAGCAGTTACCGGAGGGGAAATTCACCCCTCCACTTT. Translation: CASSYRRGNSPLHF.

The CDR3 reads CASSPRRGEQYF. CDR3 DNA: TGTGCCAGCAGCCCCCGGAGGGGCGAGCAGTACTTC. The chain recombines TRBV7-2 with TRBJ2-7, with D maybe TRBD2 (6 bases). V shed 5 bases and J shed 6 bases, with 11 bases lying between them. CDR3 length: 12 amino acids. Germline assignment: CDR1 SGHTA and CDR2 FQGNSA.

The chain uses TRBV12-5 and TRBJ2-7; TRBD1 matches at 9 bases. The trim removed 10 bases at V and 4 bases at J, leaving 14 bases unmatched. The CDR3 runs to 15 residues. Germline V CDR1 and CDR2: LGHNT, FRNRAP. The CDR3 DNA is TGTGCTACCAAGCCCGGGACAGGGAACTTTTACGAGCAGTACTTC. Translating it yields CATKPGTGNFYEQYF.

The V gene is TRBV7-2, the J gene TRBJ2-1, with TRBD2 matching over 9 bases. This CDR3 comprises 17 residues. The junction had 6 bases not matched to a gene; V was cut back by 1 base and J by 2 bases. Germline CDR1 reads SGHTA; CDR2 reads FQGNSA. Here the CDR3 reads CASSLGGGGAAYNEQFF. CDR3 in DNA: TGTGCCAGCAGCTTAGGAGGCGGGGGGGCAGCCTACAATGAGCAGTTCTTC.